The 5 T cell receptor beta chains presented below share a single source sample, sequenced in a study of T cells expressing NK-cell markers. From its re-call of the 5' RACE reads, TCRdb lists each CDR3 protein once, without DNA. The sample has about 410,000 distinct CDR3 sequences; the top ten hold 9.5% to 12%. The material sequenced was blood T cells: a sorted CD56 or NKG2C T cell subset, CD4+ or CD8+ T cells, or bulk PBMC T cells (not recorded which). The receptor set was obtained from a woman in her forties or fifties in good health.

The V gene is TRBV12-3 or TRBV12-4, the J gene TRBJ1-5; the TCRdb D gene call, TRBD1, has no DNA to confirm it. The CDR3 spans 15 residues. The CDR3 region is CASSVQGAKNQPQHF.

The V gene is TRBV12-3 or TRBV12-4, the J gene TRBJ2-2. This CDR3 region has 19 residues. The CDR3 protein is CASSPKERRRPANTGELFF.

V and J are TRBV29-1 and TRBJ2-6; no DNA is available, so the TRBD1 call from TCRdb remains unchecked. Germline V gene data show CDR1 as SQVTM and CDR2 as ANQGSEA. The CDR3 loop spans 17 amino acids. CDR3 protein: CSVETTGPSSGANVLTF.

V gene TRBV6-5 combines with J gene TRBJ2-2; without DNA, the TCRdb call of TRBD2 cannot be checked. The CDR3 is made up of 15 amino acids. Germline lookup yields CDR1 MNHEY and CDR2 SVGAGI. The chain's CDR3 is CASNRDFMNTGELFF.

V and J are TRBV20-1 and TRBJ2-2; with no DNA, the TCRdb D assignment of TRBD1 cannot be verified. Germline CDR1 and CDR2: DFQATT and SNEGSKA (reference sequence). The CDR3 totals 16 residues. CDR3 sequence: CSARVQGAPKTGELFF.